This entry lists 2 T cell receptor beta chains sequenced from one sample in a study of T cells after yellow fever vaccination (dated by TCRdb to the late 2010s). According to the study, the label for this sample's treatment or condition signals: live attenuated yellow fever vaccine strain. Library preparation was by 5' RACE. For sequencing, an Illumina HiSeq 2500 was employed. TCRdb ran its own pipeline on the public reads, namely fastp trimming at Q25 and MiXCR clone calling, and kept in-frame beta chains. CDR3 protein sequences are deduplicated, and each keeps its most common genes and DNA. For this sample the table gives some 250,000 distinct CDR3 sequences, of which around 7% were detected only once. Together, the top ten hold roughly 0.9% of the sample. Sequencing was performed on CD4+ T cells sorted from PBMCs, taken 15 days after the yellow fever booster vaccination. The receptors shown here come from a man aged 25-40 years who received the YFV17D yellow fever vaccine.

The CDR3 region has the DNA TGCAGTGCTAGAGATGGCAGGGGTGGGAACTACGAGCAGTACTTC. Protein sequence: CSARDGRGGNYEQYF. The chain recombines TRBV20-1 with TRBJ2-7, with D perhaps matching TRBD1 (6 bases). The CDR3 spans 15 residues. Germline CDR1 is DFQATT and CDR2 is SNEGSKA (reference sequence). Trimming cost V 0 bases and J 3 bases, with 15 bases left between them.

The chain recombines TRBV2 with TRBJ2-5, with 7 bases lining up with TRBD2. CDR3 size: 14 residues. Germline V gene sequence: CDR1 SNHLY, CDR2 FYNNEI. J was trimmed by 2 bases and V by 7 bases; bases with no gene match: 7. The CDR3 spells CASMRGTRQETQYF. CDR3 nucleotides: TGTGCCAGCATGCGGGGGACCCGACAAGAGACCCAGTACTTC.